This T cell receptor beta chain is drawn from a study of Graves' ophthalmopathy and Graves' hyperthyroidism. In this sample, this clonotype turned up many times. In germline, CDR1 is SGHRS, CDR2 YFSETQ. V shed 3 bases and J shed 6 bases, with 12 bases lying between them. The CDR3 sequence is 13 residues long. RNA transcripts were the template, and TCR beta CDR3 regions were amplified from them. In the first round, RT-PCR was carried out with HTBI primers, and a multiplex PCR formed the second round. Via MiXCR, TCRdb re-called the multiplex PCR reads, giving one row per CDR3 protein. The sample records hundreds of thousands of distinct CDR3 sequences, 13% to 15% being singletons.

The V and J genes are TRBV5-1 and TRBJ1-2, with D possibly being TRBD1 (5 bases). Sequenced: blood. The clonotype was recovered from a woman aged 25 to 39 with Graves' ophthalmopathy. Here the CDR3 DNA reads TGCGCCAGCAGCTCCTCGGGACTGGATGGCTACACCTTC. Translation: CASSSSGLDGYTF.